This is a list of T cell receptor beta chains from one sample in a study of blood T cell repertoires in COVID-19. Some clones are missing from TCRdb's copy, which holds only in-frame ones; the method was immunoSEQ multiplex PCR. The table shows 110,000 or so clones, with approximately 87% occurring only once. Sequenced: peripheral blood. Source of these receptors: a woman aged 50 to 60 with acute or convalescent COVID-19. CDR3s leave out the opening cysteine and the closing phenylalanine or tryptophan. The D gene is left open where the match is weak.

TRBD2 | 13 | TRBV6-5 | ASRVASGGDNEQF
NA | 12 | TRBV4-1 | ASSHTIRGSEAF
TRBD1 | 12 | TRBV5-1 | ASSSGQGDEKLF
NA | 14 | TRBV19 | ASSTPNRASKETQY
TRBD2 | 15 | TRBV4-2 | ASSPGLAGGGTDTQY
NA | 11 | TRBV7-9 | ASSLDSLYGYT
TRBD1 | 13 | TRBV6-5 | ASMFPLGQNYGYT
NA | 12 | TRBV6-4 | ASSLEESTGELF
TRBD1 | 15 | TRBV19 | ASSSGGGITDPYGYT
NA | 12 | TRBV19 | ASSVWEGQGEAF
TRBD1 | 10 | TRBV28 | ASSYRGETQY
NA | 10 | TRBV21-1 | ASSTRAGTKN
NA | 15 | TRBV19 | ASSMEPDSRPQYEQY